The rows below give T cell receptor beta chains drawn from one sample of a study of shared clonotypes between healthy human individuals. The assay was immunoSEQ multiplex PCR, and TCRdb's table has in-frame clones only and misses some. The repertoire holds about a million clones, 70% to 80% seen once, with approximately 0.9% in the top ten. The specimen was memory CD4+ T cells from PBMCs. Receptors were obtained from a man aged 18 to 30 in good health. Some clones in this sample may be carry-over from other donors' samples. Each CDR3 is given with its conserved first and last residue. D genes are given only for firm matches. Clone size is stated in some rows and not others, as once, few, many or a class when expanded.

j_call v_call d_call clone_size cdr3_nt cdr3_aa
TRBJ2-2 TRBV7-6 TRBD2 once TGTGCCAGCAGCCCCCGGGTAGCGGGAGGGACCACCGGGGAGCTGTTTTTT CASSPRVAGGTTGELFF
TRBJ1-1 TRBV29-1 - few TGCAGCGCCGGGGTAGGGACTGAAGCTTTCTTT CSAGVGTEAFF
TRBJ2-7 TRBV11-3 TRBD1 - TGTGCCAGCAGCTCAAACAGGGGGACGCAGTACTTC CASSSNRGTQYF
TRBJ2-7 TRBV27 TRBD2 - TGTGCCAGCGCAAGACTAGCGGGAACCTACGAGCAGTACTTC CASARLAGTYEQYF
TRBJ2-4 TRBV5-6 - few TGTGCCAGCAAGGGGCGGAGCCTAGCCAAAAACATTCAGTACTTC CASKGRSLAKNIQYF
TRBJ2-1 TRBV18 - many TGTGCCAGCCAACAATCCCCTGGCGATGAGCAGTTCTTC CASQQSPGDEQFF
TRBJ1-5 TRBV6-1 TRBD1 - TGTGCCAGCAGTCTCCGACAGGGTTTAGGACAGCCCCAGCATTTT CASSLRQGLGQPQHF
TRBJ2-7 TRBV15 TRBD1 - TGTGCCACCAGCTCTGGTCCGGGGACAGGGGGCTACGAGCAGTACTTC CATSSGPGTGGYEQYF
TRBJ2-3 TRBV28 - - TGTGCCAGCAGCCCCCAGAGCGGCACAGATACGCAGTATTTT CASSPQSGTDTQYF
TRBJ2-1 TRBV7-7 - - TGTGCCAGCAGCGCAAGTAGCTCCTACAATGAGCAGTTCTTC CASSASSSYNEQFF
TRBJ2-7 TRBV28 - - TGTGCCAGCAATGGCGCTGCGGGTCGAGCCTACGAGCAGTACTTC CASNGAAGRAYEQYF
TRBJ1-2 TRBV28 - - TGTGCCAGCAGTTTCATCACCGATCGTGGCTACACCTTC CASSFITDRGYTF
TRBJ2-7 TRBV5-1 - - TGCGCCAGCAAAATTGGTTCCTCACCCTCGGCCGAGCAGTACTTC CASKIGSSPSAEQYF
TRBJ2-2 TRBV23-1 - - TGCGCCAGCGTTAGACTGGGGCAGGTCGGGGAGCTGTTTTTT CASVRLGQVGELFF
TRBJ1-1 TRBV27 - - TGTGCCAGCAGTTTGGGACGGCTTGAAGCTTTCTTT CASSLGRLEAFF
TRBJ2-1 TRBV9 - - TGTGCCAGCAGCGTAGGCCGGTTGGGTTGGTTAGAAGAGCAGTTCTTC CASSVGRLGWLEEQFF
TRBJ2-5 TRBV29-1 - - TGCAGCATTGAAGGGAACTCGGGTTCAGAGACCCAGTACTTC CSIEGNSGSETQYF
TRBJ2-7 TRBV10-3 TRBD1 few TGTGCCATCAGTGATCGGGACAGGAGCTCCTACGAGCAGTACTTC CAISDRDRSSYEQYF
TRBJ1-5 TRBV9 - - TGTGCCAGCAGCACCGGCCTCGAGGGGGCCCAGCATTTT CASSTGLEGAQHF
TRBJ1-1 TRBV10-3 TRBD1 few TGTGCCATCAACCCCTACGGACAGGGATCGAACACTGAAGCTTTCTTT CAINPYGQGSNTEAFF
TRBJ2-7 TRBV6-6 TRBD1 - TGTGCCAGCAGAACGACAGGGGGCGCGGGGGAGCAGTACTTC CASRTTGGAGEQYF
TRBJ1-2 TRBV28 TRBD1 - TGTGCCAGCAGCCAAAACCACGGACAGGCGATAGGCTACACCTTC CASSQNHGQAIGYTF
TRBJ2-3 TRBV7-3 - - TGTGCCAGCAGCGAAAGACCAGCTGGCACAGATACGCAGTATTTT CASSERPAGTDTQYF
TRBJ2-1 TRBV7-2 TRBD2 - TGTGCCAGCAGCTTAGCGCCCGGACTAGCGGGAGGGCAGGGTAGGAATGAGCAGTTCTTC CASSLAPGLAGGQGRNEQFF
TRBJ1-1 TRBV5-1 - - TGCGCCAGCAGCTTGGCCGTCGGGGGCTCCCGGGTGAACACTGAAGCTTTCTTT CASSLAVGGSRVNTEAFF
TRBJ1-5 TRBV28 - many TGTGCCAGCAGTTGGGACAATACTTTCAATCAGCCCCAGCATTTT CASSWDNTFNQPQHF
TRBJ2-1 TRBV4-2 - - TGTGCCAGCAGCCACCCCAGAGGGGGGAGCTCCTACAATGAGCAGTTCTTC CASSHPRGGSSYNEQFF
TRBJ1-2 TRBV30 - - TGTGCCTGGAGTGCCTCCGGGAGGGCGGGCTATGGCTACACCTTC CAWSASGRAGYGYTF
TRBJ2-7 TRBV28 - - TGTGCCAGCAGTTTTACAGGTCTCCTCTACGAGCAGTACTTC CASSFTGLLYEQYF
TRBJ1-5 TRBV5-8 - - TGTGCCAGCAGCGGGGTTGGACAGTATCAGCCCCAGCATTTT CASSGVGQYQPQHF
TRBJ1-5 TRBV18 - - TGTGCCAGCTCACCATATTCAGACAATCAGCCCCAGCATTTT CASSPYSDNQPQHF
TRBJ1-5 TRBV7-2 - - TGTGCCAGCAGCCAGACATTAATTAATCAGCCCCAGCATTTT CASSQTLINQPQHF
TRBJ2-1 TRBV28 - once TGTGCCAGCAGTTTCCTCTCCGGGAAAGACTACAATGAGCAGTTCTTC CASSFLSGKDYNEQFF
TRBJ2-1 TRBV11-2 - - TGTGCCAGCAGCCTTCGTGGGGCCGTGGTGGGTGAGCAGTTCTTC CASSLRGAVVGEQFF
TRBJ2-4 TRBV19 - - TGTGCCAGTAGTATAGGGAGGGGGAAAGTTGACATTCAGTACTTC CASSIGRGKVDIQYF
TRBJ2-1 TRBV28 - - TGTGCCAGCAGTTTCAAGTTTGAGCAGTTCTTC CASSFKFEQFF
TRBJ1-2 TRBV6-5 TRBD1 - TGTGCCAGCAGTACAGGGGCTCGGGGCTACACCTTC CASSTGARGYTF
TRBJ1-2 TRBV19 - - TGTGCCAGTAGTAATTTCGAAAGGCAGGGGCGCGGCTACACCTTC CASSNFERQGRGYTF
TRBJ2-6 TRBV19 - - TGTGCCAGTACCCCCGGACGCTCTGGGGCCAACGTCCTGACTTTC CASTPGRSGANVLTF
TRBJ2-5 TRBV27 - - TGTGCCAGCAGTTTTGGACGGACATCCGGGACCCAGTACTTC CASSFGRTSGTQYF
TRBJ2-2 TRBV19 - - TGTGCCAGTAGTCCCAAGCCCTACACCGGGGAGCTGTTTTTT CASSPKPYTGELFF
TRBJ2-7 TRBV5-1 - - TGCGCCAGCATCCACGAGCAGTACTTC CASIHEQYF